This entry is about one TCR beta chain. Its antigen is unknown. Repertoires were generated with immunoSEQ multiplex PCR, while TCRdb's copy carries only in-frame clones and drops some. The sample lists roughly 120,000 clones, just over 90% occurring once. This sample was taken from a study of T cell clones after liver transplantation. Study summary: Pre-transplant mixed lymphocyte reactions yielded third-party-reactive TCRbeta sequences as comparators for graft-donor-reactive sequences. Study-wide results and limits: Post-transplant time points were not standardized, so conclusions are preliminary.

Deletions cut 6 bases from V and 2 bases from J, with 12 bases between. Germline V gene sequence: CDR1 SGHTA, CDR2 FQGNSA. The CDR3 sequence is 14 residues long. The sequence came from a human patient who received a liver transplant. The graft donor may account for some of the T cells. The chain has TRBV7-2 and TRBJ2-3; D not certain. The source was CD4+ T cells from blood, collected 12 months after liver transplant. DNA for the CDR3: TGTGCCAGCAGGAGGACCTCTTACACAGATACGCAGTATTTT. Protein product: CASRRTSYTDTQYF. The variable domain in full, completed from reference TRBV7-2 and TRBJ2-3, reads GAGVSQSPSNKVTEKGKDVELRCDPISGHTALYWYRQSLGQGLEFLIYFQGNSAPDKSGLPSDRFSAERTGGSVSTLTIQRTQQEDSAVYLCASRRTSYTDTQYFGPGTRLTVL.